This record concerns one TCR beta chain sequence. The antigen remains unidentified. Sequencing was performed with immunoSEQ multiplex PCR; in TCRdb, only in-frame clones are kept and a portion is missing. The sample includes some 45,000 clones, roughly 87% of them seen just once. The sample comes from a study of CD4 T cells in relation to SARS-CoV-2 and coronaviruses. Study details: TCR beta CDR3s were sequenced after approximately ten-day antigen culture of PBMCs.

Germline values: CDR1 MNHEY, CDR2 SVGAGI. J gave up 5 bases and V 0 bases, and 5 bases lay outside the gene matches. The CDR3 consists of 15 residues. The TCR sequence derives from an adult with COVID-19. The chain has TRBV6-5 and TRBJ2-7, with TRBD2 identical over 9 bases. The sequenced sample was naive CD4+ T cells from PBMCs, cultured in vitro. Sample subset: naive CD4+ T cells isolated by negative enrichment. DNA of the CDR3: TGTGCCAGCAGTTACTCCGCTAGCGGGATCCACGAGCAGTACTTC. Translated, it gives CASSYSASGIHEQYF.